This T cell receptor (beta chain) was recovered during a study of radiation and T cells in renal cell carcinoma. The time point is: baseline pretreatment blood. Treatment noted: 15 Gy SBRT to primary tumor, nephrectomy 4 weeks later. After SBRT, blood was collected at 2 and 4 weeks, plus baseline. The protocol was immunoSEQ multiplex PCR, while the TCRdb copy is restricted to in-frame clones and leaves out a portion. Of 140,000 to 150,000 clones in the sample, about 87% are singletons; the top ten hold approximately 4%. The V gene's germline CDR1 is MNHNS and CDR2 SASEGT. Trimming removed 3 bases from V and 3 bases from J, with 11 bases in between. The CDR3 extends over 14 amino acids.

The gene calls are TRBV6-1 and TRBJ1-2, with no clear D. The sequence derives from a woman in her sixties or seventies with renal cell carcinoma. The input for sequencing was blood, taken from a patient whose treatment included radiotherapy and nephrectomy. In DNA form, the CDR3 reads TGTGCCAGCAGTGAGATCACCTCTTACTATGGCTACACCTTC. It codes for CASSEITSYYGYTF.